Listed below are T cell receptor beta chains from one sample, sequenced in a study of cytomegalovirus exposure and HLA in healthy donors. Here immunoSEQ multiplex PCR was the method, and the copy in TCRdb shows in-frame clones only, minus some. The sample contains about 55,000 clones, 75% to 80% of which appear only once. The specimen sequenced was PBMCs. The origin of the receptors is a female donor in good health and CMV-seronegative. The CDR3 runs from the conserved cysteine through the conserved F or W. A D gene is named only where the DNA matches it firmly. Rows may omit the clone size; those that give it use once, few, many or a size class.

j_call | v_call | d_call | clone_size | cdr3_nt | cdr3_aa
TRBJ2-5 | TRBV30 | TRBD2 | NA | TGTGCCTGGAGTGGGAGTAGCGGGAGGGGGGAGACCCAGTACTTC | CAWSGSSGRGETQYF
TRBJ2-1 | TRBV15 | NA | NA | TGTGCCACCAGCAGAGGCAGAGGCCCGGGGTGGAATGAGCAGTTCTTC | CATSRGRGPGWNEQFF
TRBJ2-3 | TRBV2 | TRBD2 | NA | TGTGCCAGCAATTTGCGGGAGGACGCCGGTACGCAGTATTTT | CASNLREDAGTQYF
TRBJ2-7 | TRBV7-7 | NA | NA | TGTGCTAGCAGCTCTAACAGGGACGGGGAGCAGTACTTC | CASSSNRDGEQYF
TRBJ2-7 | TRBV11-2 | NA | NA | TGTGCCAGCACTAGCTCCTACGAGCAGTACTTC | CASTSSYEQYF
TRBJ2-1 | TRBV7-9 | TRBD2 | NA | TGTGCCAGCAGCTTAGGGGGCGGGAGTGAGCAGTTCTTC | CASSLGGGSEQFF
TRBJ1-4 | TRBV5-1 | TRBD1 | medium-sized | TGCGCCAGCAGCCTGGAGAGGACAGGAACTAATGAAAAACTGTTTTTT | CASSLERTGTNEKLFF
TRBJ2-6 | TRBV4-3 | NA | NA | TGCGCCAGCAGCCCGGGACACTTCTCTGGGGCCAACGTCCTGACTTTC | CASSPGHFSGANVLTF
TRBJ2-5 | TRBV10-3 | TRBD1 | NA | TGTGCCATCCGCCCCGGACAGGGTCGGGAGACCCAGTACTTC | CAIRPGQGRETQYF
TRBJ2-7 | TRBV6-5 | NA | NA | TGTGCCAGCAGAGTACGTAGGAGCTCCTACGAGCAGTACTTC | CASRVRRSSYEQYF
TRBJ1-4 | TRBV27 | NA | once | TGTGCCAGCAGTTTAACGACAGCAACTAATGAAAAACTGTTTTTT | CASSLTTATNEKLFF